This T cell receptor (beta chain) comes out of a study of blood T cell repertoires in COVID-19 (dated by TCRdb to 2019 to 2021). Background for the entire study: The collaborator samples originated in the United States, Italy and Spain and spanned the acute and convalescent phases of COVID-19. The material from the prospective study consisted of cDNA or gDNA derived from T cells, B-cell-depleted T cells, or PBMCs. The repertoires were released in a freely available public database intended as a resource for research on the immune response to SARS-CoV-2. The samples were drawn from the first 160 participants of the ongoing ImmuneRACE study and from 1,254 subjects provided by 6 global collaborators. Where available, HLA class I and class II types were taken from metadata supplied by the sample provider and were not determined by assay-based typing. Sample metadata almost always included a de-identified subject ID, COVID-19 status, age in years and sex. Deeply sampled blood TCRbeta repertoires from subjects exposed to, actively infected with, or recovered from COVID-19 were included in the dataset. The investigation overall reported the following: Clinical and demographic metadata were provided uncurated, with the amount varying by source and participant.

The collaborating institutions used their own protocols to collect whole blood in K2EDTA tubes. For TCRbeta analysis, collaborators shipped samples in one of three forms: frozen whole blood, isolated PBMCs, or DNA extracted from either of those sample types. According to the germline V gene, CDR1 reads MNHEY and CDR2 reads SVGAGI. The CDR3 contains 16 residues, cysteine and phenylalanine counted. Only the CDR3 portion is preserved as DNA: 48 bases, with reading frame beginning at the first base. The germline V end is reduced by 4 bases and the J end by 0 bases; junction bases left unmatched: 6. TCRbeta CDR3 regions were amplified from genomic DNA by means of the immunoSEQ Assay, a bias-controlled multiplex PCR. Per the authors' processing: Nucleated cell counts per sample were estimated from amplification of reference gene primers within the assay. To quantify the absolute abundance of each unique TCRbeta CDR3 rearrangement, sequence reads were collapsed and filtered. For each sample, productive Simpson clonality was calculated as the square root of Simpson's diversity index over productive rearrangements. This is the immuneACCESS table as TCRdb keeps it, with only in-frame sequences that have V and J called. A part of the clones is gone; compared with another copy, unresolved V genes explain less than half, and the rest is unexplained. The D gene and trimming were derived from the DNA, and the V and J assignments and clone size from that table. This sample comprises about 100,000 clones, about 89% of them detected only once. The ten largest account for 1% to 1.5% of the sample.

With regard to this clone: Its antigen remains undetermined. The sample holds no much larger clone one base away, and base qualities are not on file.

Sequenced material: peripheral blood. The sequence is built from TRBV6-5 and TRBJ2-1; 7 bases in the middle match TRBD2. The receptor's source is a young woman with acute or convalescent COVID-19. The DNA sequence is given as TGTGCCAGCAGTTTCGTAGCGGGCCTCTCCTACAATGAGCAGTTCTTC. Translated, it reads CASSFVAGLSYNEQFF.